This TCR beta chain was found in a study of OX40 agonist ivuxolimab in advanced cancers. In the study overall: Subjects had a mean age of about 65 years, with a range of about 20 to 85; almost 85% were male.

Germline lookup yields CDR1 KGHSH and CDR2 LQKENI. Losses at the gene ends were 2 bases for V and 3 bases for J; bases not matched to a gene: 0. CDR3 length: 13 residues. Here immunoSEQ multiplex PCR was the method, and the copy in TCRdb shows in-frame clones only, minus some. In the table there are roughly 53,000 clones, roughly 83% of which are singletons. V is TRBV18 and J is TRBJ2-7, with 8 nucleotides matching TRBD1. The source was CD4+ or CD8+ T cells sorted from blood, collected in a trial of the OX40 agonist ivuxolimab. The TCR was taken from an adult with an advanced solid tumor such as melanoma, head and neck, liver or kidney cancer. CDR3 amino acids: CASSPGTGYEQYF. The CDR3 coding sequence is TGTGCCAGCTCACCAGGGACAGGCTACGAGCAGTACTTC.